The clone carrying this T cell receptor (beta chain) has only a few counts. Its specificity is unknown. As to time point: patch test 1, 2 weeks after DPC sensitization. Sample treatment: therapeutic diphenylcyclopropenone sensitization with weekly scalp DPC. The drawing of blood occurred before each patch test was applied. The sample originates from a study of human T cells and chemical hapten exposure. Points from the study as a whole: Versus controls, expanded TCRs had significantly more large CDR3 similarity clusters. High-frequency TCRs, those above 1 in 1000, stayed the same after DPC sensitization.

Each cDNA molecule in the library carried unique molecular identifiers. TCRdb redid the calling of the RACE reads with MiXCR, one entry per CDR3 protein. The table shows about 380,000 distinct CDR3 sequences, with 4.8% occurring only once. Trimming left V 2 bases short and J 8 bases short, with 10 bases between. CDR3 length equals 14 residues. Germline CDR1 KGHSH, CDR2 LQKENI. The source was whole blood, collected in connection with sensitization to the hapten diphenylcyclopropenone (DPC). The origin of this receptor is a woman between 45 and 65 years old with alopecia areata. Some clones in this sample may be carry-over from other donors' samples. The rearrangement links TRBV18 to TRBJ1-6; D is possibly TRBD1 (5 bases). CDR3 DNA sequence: TGTGCCAGCTCACCATCCCAGGGATATTCACCCCTCCACTTT. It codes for CASSPSQGYSPLHF.